Listed here are 3 T cell receptor beta chains from one sample, sequenced in a study of early T cells in non-severe SARS-CoV-2 infection. TCRdb called the 5' RACE reads again in MiXCR, with one record for every CDR3 protein. This sample has about 31,000 distinct CDR3 sequences, with roughly 7.1% found just once. Here the sequenced sample was whole blood, taken at baseline. The receptors come from an adult who was a healthcare worker with PCR-confirmed SARS-CoV-2 infection or an uninfected control (not recorded which).

The chain couples TRBV19 to TRBJ2-3; D not certain. Germline CDR1 LNHDA, CDR2 SQIVND (reference sequence). The CDR3 runs to 11 residues. Deletions cut 3 bases from V and 6 bases from J, with 4 bases between. The CDR3 protein is CASSIVDTQYF. As DNA, the CDR3 is TGTGCCAGTAGTATTGTGGATACGCAGTATTTT. Complete variable domain (other parts from reference TRBV19 and TRBJ2-3): DGGITQSPKYLFRKEGQNVTLSCEQNLNHDAMYWYRQDPGQGLRLIYYSQIVNDFQKGDIAEGYSVSREKKESFPLTVTSAQKNPTAFYLCASSIVDTQYFGPGTRLTVL.

The table lists this clonotype with many counts. The gene calls are TRBV20-1 and TRBJ1-6; 9 nucleotides line up with TRBD1. From germline, CDR1 is DFQATT and CDR2 SNEGSKA (reference sequence). The CDR3 covers 15 residues. The ends lost 6 bases at V and 9 bases at J; junction bases unmatched: 12. CDR3 protein: CSAHQSGQGSSPLHF. The CDR3 DNA sequence: TGCAGTGCCCATCAATCGGGACAGGGCAGTTCACCCCTCCACTTT.

There are a few counts of this clonotype. The chain has TRBV7-2 and TRBJ1-1; a possible D gene is TRBD1 (5 bases). Trimming removed 4 bases from V and 11 bases from J, with 17 bases in between. The germline V gene encodes CDR1 SGHTA and CDR2 FQGNSA. This CDR3 contains 13 residues. DNA for the CDR3: TGTGCCAGCAGCTCCGGGACGCAGGGTTGGGCTTTCTTT. Translating gives CASSSGTQGWAFF. The whole variable domain, filled in from reference TRBV7-2 and TRBJ1-1, reads GAGVSQSPSNKVTEKGKDVELRCDPISGHTALYWYRQSLGQGLEFLIYFQGNSAPDKSGLPSDRFSAERTGGSVSTLTIQRTQQEDSAVYLCASSSGTQGWAFFGQGTRLTVV.